Listed here are 24 T cell receptor beta chains from one sample, sequenced in a study of early T cells in non-severe SARS-CoV-2 infection. Each CDR3 protein is one row after TCRdb ran MiXCR on the 5' RACE reads. The repertoire holds 55,000 to 75,000 distinct CDR3 sequences, with roughly 7.7% as singletons. Material for sequencing was whole blood. Source of these receptors: an adult who was a healthcare worker with PCR-confirmed SARS-CoV-2 infection or an uninfected control (not recorded which).

The rearrangement links TRBV7-9 to TRBJ1-5; D may be TRBD1 (6 bases). This CDR3 spans 12 amino acids. Trimming cost V 4 bases and J 12 bases, with 13 bases left between them. Germline V CDR1 and CDR2: SEHNR, FQNEAQ (reference sequence). CDR3: CASSYDKGDQHF. The CDR3 nucleotides read TGTGCCAGCAGCTACGACAAGGGGGACCAGCATTTT. The variable domain in full, completed from reference TRBV7-9 and TRBJ1-5, reads DTGVSQNPRHKITKRGQNVTFRCDPISEHNRLYWYRQTLGQGPEFLTYFQNEAQLEKSRLLSDRFSAERPKGSFSTLEIQRTEQGDSAMYLCASSYDKGDQHFGDGTRLSIL.

The sample holds many counts of this clonotype. The chain joins TRBV7-9 to TRBJ2-3; D perhaps matches TRBD2 (6 bases). V dropped 7 bases and J dropped 1 base, with 15 bases sitting between them. The germline V gene has CDR1 SEHNR and CDR2 FQNEAQ (reference sequence). This CDR3 has 15 amino acids. CDR3 DNA: TGTGCCAGCACGCGCGGAGCGGGTGGCACAGATACGCAGTATTTT. As protein: CASTRGAGGTDTQYF.

Only a few counts were recorded for this clonotype. The V call is TRBV20-1, the J call TRBJ1-1, with no clear D. V was pared by 2 bases and J by 4 bases, with 14 bases between. CDR1 is DFQATT and CDR2 is SNEGSKA in the germline V gene (reference sequence). CDR3 length equals 14 residues. DNA of the CDR3: TGCAGTGCTAGACAGGCTTTGGTTGGCACTGAAGCTTTCTTT. Its protein product is CSARQALVGTEAFF.

The sample holds a few counts of this clonotype. This chain links TRBV7-2 with TRBJ2-5; the D is unclear. The CDR3 is made up of 14 amino acids. Germline V gene lookup returns CDR1 SGHTA and CDR2 FQGNSA. V was pared by 1 base and J by 1 base, with 7 bases between. Here the CDR3 DNA reads TGTGCCAGCAGCTTAGTGGCTCCCCAAGAGACCCAGTACTTC. Residues: CASSLVAPQETQYF. Combining the CDR3 with reference TRBV7-2 and TRBJ2-5 gives the whole variable domain GAGVSQSPSNKVTEKGKDVELRCDPISGHTALYWYRQSLGQGLEFLIYFQGNSAPDKSGLPSDRFSAERTGGSVSTLTIQRTQQEDSAVYLCASSLVAPQETQYFGPGTRLLVL.

This chain links TRBV11-2 with TRBJ2-1; 11 bases agree with TRBD2. The CDR3 consists of 16 residues. V was pared by 5 bases and J by 0 bases, with 3 bases of the junction left unmatched. Germline V gene data show CDR1 as SGHAT and CDR2 as FQNNGV. Here the CDR3 DNA reads TGTGCCAGCAGCCGAACTAGCGGGAGCTCCTACAATGAGCAGTTCTTC. This sequence encodes CASSRTSGSSYNEQFF.

This clonotype has a count of ten or more. The chain combines TRBV18 with TRBJ2-2, with D perhaps matching TRBD2 (5 bases). Trimming removed 2 bases from V and 8 bases from J, with 15 bases in between. The CDR3 length is 15 residues. Germline V lookup: CDR1 KGHSH, CDR2 LQKENI. CDR3 sequence: CASSPGGPRTGELFF. The CDR3 DNA reads as TGTGCCAGCTCACCAGGAGGACCCCGCACTGGGGAGCTGTTTTTT.

This clonotype was detected a few times. The V call is TRBV7-8, the J call TRBJ2-1; TRBD1 might be the D (6 bases). The CDR3 is 14 amino acids. The V gene lost 4 bases and the J gene lost 7 bases, with 14 bases spanning the gap. Germline loops: CDR1 SGHVS, CDR2 FQNEAQ. The CDR3 spells CASSYPQGMNEQFF. The CDR3 DNA is TGTGCCAGCAGCTATCCCCAGGGGATGAATGAGCAGTTCTTC.

V gene TRBV20-1 combines with J gene TRBJ2-5; 9 bases map to TRBD2. With 3 bases clipped from V and 1 base from J, the junction kept 6 bases outside the gene matches. The CDR3 contains 15 residues. Germline V gene sequence: CDR1 DFQATT, CDR2 SNEGSKA (reference sequence). The CDR3 sequence: CSASTLAGPQETQYF. Here the CDR3 DNA reads TGCAGTGCTAGTACTCTAGCGGGACCCCAAGAGACCCAGTACTTC.

The table lists this clonotype with a few counts. The CDR3 nucleotides are TGCGCCAGCAGCAGAGGAGCGGGAGGGGATGAGCAGTTCTTC. Protein sequence: CASSRGAGGDEQFF. The chain employs TRBV5-1 and TRBJ2-1, with 10 bases lining up with TRBD2. Losses at the gene ends were 4 bases for V and 8 bases for J; bases not matched to a gene: 6. The CDR3 covers 14 residues. CDR1 is SGHRS, CDR2 YFSETQ, per germline.

At least ten counts were recorded for this clonotype. The CDR3 loop reads CASSDQAGATDTQYF. CDR3 nucleotide sequence: TGCGCCAGCAGCGACCAAGCGGGAGCCACAGATACGCAGTATTTT. J is TRBJ2-3 and V is TRBV5-1, with 8 bases aligning to TRBD2. The ends lost 4 bases at V and 2 bases at J; junction bases unmatched: 6. CDR3 length equals 15 residues. CDR1 and CDR2 from the germline V gene are SGHRS and YFSETQ.

This clonotype has a count of ten or more. This chain joins TRBV2 and TRBJ2-1; 12 positions match TRBD2. The ends lost 8 bases at V and 7 bases at J; junction bases unmatched: 6. The CDR3 is 14 residues long. Germline CDR1 is SNHLY and CDR2 is FYNNEI. The CDR3 nucleotides are TGTGCCAGCGGCGGGACTAGCGGGCTTAATGAGCAGTTCTTC. Encoded protein: CASGGTSGLNEQFF.

The CDR3 coding sequence is TGTGCCTGGAGGCCTATACTAGCGGGAGGTTACAATGAGCAGTTCTTC. Translating it yields CAWRPILAGGYNEQFF. This chain links TRBV30 with TRBJ2-1, with 12 bases aligning to TRBD2. Germline values: CDR1 GTSNPN, CDR2 SVGIG (reference sequence). After removal of 3 bases from V and 4 bases from J, the junction contained 7 bases not matched to a gene. This CDR3 has 16 amino acids.

This clonotype appeared many times. The chain has TRBV12-3 or TRBV12-4 and TRBJ2-7; tentatively, D is TRBD1 (6 bases). This CDR3 has 14 residues. V lost 0 bases, J lost 3 bases, and 9 bases lay in between. CDR3 in amino acids: CASSLAQGYYEQYF. In DNA form, the CDR3 reads TGTGCCAGCAGTTTAGCGCAGGGGTACTACGAGCAGTACTTC.

J is TRBJ2-1 and V is TRBV12-3 or TRBV12-4, with D hard to call. The V and J ends lost 6 bases and 9 bases respectively, with 9 bases between them. The CDR3 contains 11 residues. The CDR3 here is CASSPITEQFF. CDR3 DNA: TGTGCCAGCAGCCCGATAACTGAGCAGTTCTTC.

This clonotype appeared a few times. V gene TRBV20-1 combines with J gene TRBJ2-4; D is undetermined. Germline values: CDR1 DFQATT, CDR2 SNEGSKA (reference sequence). V shed 5 bases and J shed 0 bases, with 17 bases lying between them. The CDR3 sequence is 16 residues long. The chain's CDR3 is CSAGRSVQLAKNIQYF. The CDR3 DNA is TGCAGTGCTGGGCGGAGCGTGCAACTAGCCAAAAACATTCAGTACTTC.

The V call is TRBV11-2, the J call TRBJ1-1, with a tentative D call TRBD1 (6 bases). Germline CDR1 is SGHAT and CDR2 is FQNNGV. This CDR3 contains 14 residues. V was cut by 5 bases and J by 3 bases, with 13 bases left in between. The CDR3 nucleotides read TGTGCCAGCAGCACGACAGGTAGTGACACTGAAGCTTTCTTT. It yields the protein CASSTTGSDTEAFF.

This clonotype was detected only a few times. The CDR3: CASRPILAGDYNEQFF. CDR3 nucleotides: TGTGCCAGCAGACCTATTCTAGCGGGAGACTACAATGAGCAGTTCTTC. The genes are TRBV12-3 or TRBV12-4 and TRBJ2-1, with 10 bases that match TRBD2. The trim removed 6 bases at V and 3 bases at J, leaving 8 bases unmatched. This CDR3 has 16 residues.

This clonotype was observed many times. The chain joins TRBV5-1 to TRBJ2-3; the match to TRBD2 covers 11 bases. CDR3 length: 16 amino acids. V shed 2 bases, J shed 4 bases, and the junction held 6 bases outside the gene matches. Germline CDR1 and CDR2: SGHRS and YFSETQ. CDR3 in DNA: TGCGCCAGCAGCTTTGGTACTAGCGGGAGAGCAGATACGCAGTATTTT. Its protein is CASSFGTSGRADTQYF.

In its sample, this clonotype was seen a few times. The V gene is TRBV18, the J gene TRBJ2-1, with 8 bases lining up with TRBD2. The J segment lost 7 bases and the V segment lost 3 bases, leaving 5 bases of the junction unmatched. This CDR3 is 14 amino acids long. Per the germline V gene, CDR1 is KGHSH and CDR2 is LQKENI. CDR3 sequence: CASSPLASGNEQFF. The DNA for the CDR3 is TGTGCCAGCTCACCTCTGGCTAGCGGGAATGAGCAGTTCTTC. Based on the CDR3 plus reference TRBV18 and TRBJ2-1, the full variable domain is NAGVMQNPRHLVRRRGQEARLRCSPMKGHSHVYWYRQLPEEGLKFMVYLQKENIIDESGMPKERFSAEFPKEGPSILRIQQVVRGDSAAYFCASSPLASGNEQFFGPGTRLTVL.

At least ten counts were recorded for this clonotype. The chain carries TRBV12-3 or TRBV12-4 and TRBJ1-1; unclear D gene. CDR3 length equals 12 residues. With 3 bases removed from V and 1 base from J, the gap between germline ends came to 3 bases. The chain's CDR3 is CASSFPNTEAFF. The CDR3 DNA reads TGTGCCAGCAGTTTCCCGAACACTGAAGCTTTCTTT.

This clonotype occurred many times. This sequence joins TRBV7-8 and TRBJ2-5; 7 nucleotides agree with TRBD2. This CDR3 is built from 14 residues. V gave up 1 base and J gave up 2 bases; unmatched junction bases: 1. CDR1 and CDR2 from the germline V gene are SGHVS and FQNEAQ. In DNA form, the CDR3 reads TGTGCCAGCAGCTTAGAACTAGCGCAAGAGACCCAGTACTTC. Residues: CASSLELAQETQYF.

This clonotype has more than one count but fewer than ten. The chain has TRBV20-1 and TRBJ2-2, with D perhaps TRBD2 (5 bases). Germline V gene lookup returns CDR1 DFQATT and CDR2 SNEGSKA (reference sequence). V was trimmed by 3 bases and J by 3 bases, leaving 11 bases between them. The CDR3 loop spans 14 amino acids. The DNA for the CDR3 is TGCAGTGCTAGGTACAGCGGTCACACCGGGGAGCTGTTTTTT. Amino acid sequence: CSARYSGHTGELFF.

Many counts were recorded for this clonotype. This chain links TRBV11-1 with TRBJ1-2; 8 bases fit TRBD1. The germline V gene encodes CDR1 SGHAT and CDR2 FQDESV (reference sequence). The CDR3 sequence is 16 residues long. The trim removed 3 bases at V and 2 bases at J, leaving 8 bases unmatched. CDR3 in DNA: TGTGCCAGCAGCTTTGCCAGGGGGCGCATAAACTATGGCTACACCTTC. Protein: CASSFARGRINYGYTF. Full variable domain (remainder filled in from reference TRBV11-1 and TRBJ1-2): EAEVAQSPRYKITEKSQAVAFWCDPISGHATLYWYRQILGQGPELLVQFQDESVVDDSQLPKDRFSAERLKGVDSTLKIQPAELGDSAMYLCASSFARGRINYGYTFGSGTRLTVV.

The table lists this clonotype with a few counts. The chain has TRBV30 and TRBJ2-3; 9 nucleotides match TRBD2. The germline gives CDR1 GTSNPN, CDR2 SVGIG (reference sequence). This CDR3 has 13 amino acids. The junction had 3 bases not matched to a gene; V was cut back by 2 bases and J by 6 bases. CDR3 DNA: TGTGCCTGGAGTCCGGGACTAGCCGATACGCAGTATTTT. Translation: CAWSPGLADTQYF.